The 18 T cell receptor beta chains presented below share a single source sample, sequenced in a study of PD-L1 blockade in urothelial cancer. Some clones are missing from TCRdb's copy, which holds only in-frame ones; the method was immunoSEQ multiplex PCR. The table has some 45,000 clones, 88% seen once; the top ten hold around 3.9%. The material sequenced was PBMCs, taken around atezolizumab (anti-PD-L1) treatment. These receptors were obtained from a man aged 80 or over with urothelial cancer.

The V call is TRBV19, the J call TRBJ2-3; 11 bases map to TRBD2. Trimming at V came to 6 bases and at J to 1 base, leaving 9 bases not matched to a gene. The CDR3 length is 17 residues. The germline CDR1 and CDR2 sequences are LNHDA and SQIVND (reference sequence). The CDR3 loop is CASRRYHSGRGTDTQYF. The CDR3 bases are TGTGCCAGTAGACGTTACCATAGCGGGAGGGGCACAGATACGCAGTATTTT.

The V gene is TRBV4-1, the J gene TRBJ2-7, with D possibly being TRBD2 (5 bases). The CDR3 covers 14 residues. V lost 1 base to trimming and J lost 0 bases, with 7 bases between them. Germline V gene lookup returns CDR1 MGHRA and CDR2 YSYEKL. CDR3 sequence: CASSQAEVSYEQYF. CDR3 DNA: TGCGCCAGCAGCCAAGCGGAGGTCTCCTACGAGCAGTACTTC.

This chain connects TRBV19 to TRBJ1-4, with 10 bases aligning to TRBD1. From germline, CDR1 is LNHDA and CDR2 SQIVND (reference sequence). The CDR3 loop spans 16 amino acids. Trimming took 5 bases from V and 6 from J; bases not matched to a gene: 9. The CDR3 DNA follows: TGTGCCAGTAGTGGGCGCACCGGGACAGGGGATGAAAAACTGTTTTTT. Protein product: CASSGRTGTGDEKLFF.

The chain carries TRBV7-9 and TRBJ2-1, with 8 bases fitting TRBD1. V dropped 0 bases and J dropped 4; count of bases not matched to a gene: 8. The CDR3 sequence is 17 residues long. CDR1 and CDR2 (germline): SEHNR, FQNEAQ (reference sequence). This CDR3 reads CASSLARGRGQYNEQFF. Here the CDR3 DNA reads TGTGCCAGCAGCTTAGCCCGGGGCAGGGGGCAGTACAATGAGCAGTTCTTC.

The chain uses TRBV7-9 and TRBJ2-3; 10 bases match TRBD1. CDR3 length: 14 residues. V gave up 7 bases and J gave up 4 bases; unmatched junction bases: 5. The V gene's germline CDR1 is SEHNR and CDR2 FQNEAQ (reference sequence). CDR3 loop: CASTPTGGSDTQYF. The DNA for the CDR3 is TGTGCCAGCACCCCGACAGGGGGCTCAGATACGCAGTATTTT.

This clone was found once. The J gene is TRBJ1-1, the V gene TRBV11-2, with TRBD1 matching 9 bases. Germline V gives CDR1 SGHAT, CDR2 FQNNGV. This CDR3 is 13 amino acids long. V was pared by 4 bases and J by 12 bases, with 9 bases of the junction left unmatched. CDR3 DNA: TGTGCCAGCAGCTCAGACACCGGGACAGGGACTTTCTTT. It translates to CASSSDTGTGTFF.

The chain has TRBV19 and TRBJ2-3; TRBD2 might be the D (6 bases). CDR3 length: 13 amino acids. Germline V lookup: CDR1 LNHDA, CDR2 SQIVND (reference sequence). Trimming shortened V by 3 bases and J by 8 bases, and 12 bases separated the two germline ends. The CDR3 DNA is TGTGCCAGTAGTATCGGGGGTTCGGGTACGCAGTATTTT. This sequence encodes CASSIGGSGTQYF.

V gene TRBV5-1 combines with J gene TRBJ2-7, with D perhaps TRBD1 (6 bases). V shed 4 bases and J shed 4 bases, with 18 bases lying between them. Germline V gene lookup returns CDR1 SGHRS and CDR2 YFSETQ. The CDR3 extends over 15 amino acids. The CDR3 here is CASSSQLDRPYEQYF. CDR3 sequence (DNA): TGCGCCAGCAGCAGCCAACTGGACAGACCTTACGAGCAGTACTTC.

This chain connects TRBV7-2 to TRBJ1-5, with D possibly being TRBD1 (5 bases). Germline-derived CDR1 and CDR2 are SGHTA and FQGNSA. The CDR3 spans 13 residues. Trimming shortened V by 3 bases and J by 3 bases, and 6 bases separated the two germline ends. CDR3 protein: CASSFRDNQPQHF. For the CDR3, the DNA is TGTGCCAGCAGCTTCAGGGACAATCAGCCCCAGCATTTT.

In its sample, this clone was seen once. The chain joins TRBV5-1 to TRBJ2-1; 9 positions agree with TRBD2. The CDR3 has 18 amino acids. V lost 3 bases to trimming and J lost 4 bases; unmatched junction nucleotides: 14. Germline V gene data show CDR1 as SGHRS and CDR2 as YFSETQ. The CDR3 nucleotides are TGCGCCAGCAGCTCGTCTACTAGCGGGCCAGTTGTTTACAATGAGCAGTTCTTC. It translates to CASSSSTSGPVVYNEQFF. The full variable domain, with the rest looked up from reference TRBV5-1 and TRBJ2-1, is KAGVTQTPRYLIKTRGQQVTLSCSPISGHRSVSWYQQTPGQGLQFLFEYFSETQRNKGNFPGRFSGRQFSNSRSEMNVSTLELGDSALYLCASSSSTSGPVVYNEQFFGPGTRLTVL.

The CDR3 nucleotides read TGTGCCAGCAGCTTAGGTTGGCGGGACAGTGCTTACGAGCAGTACTTC. Residues: CASSLGWRDSAYEQYF. The chain recombines TRBV7-2 with TRBJ2-7; tentative D call: TRBD1 (7 bases). The CDR3 runs 16 residues. V dropped 1 base and J dropped 4 bases, with 17 bases sitting between them. From germline, CDR1 is SGHTA and CDR2 FQGNSA. Using reference TRBV7-2 and TRBJ2-7 for the parts outside the CDR3, the full variable domain is GAGVSQSPSNKVTEKGKDVELRCDPISGHTALYWYRQSLGQGLEFLIYFQGNSAPDKSGLPSDRFSAERTGGSVSTLTIQRTQQEDSAVYLCASSLGWRDSAYEQYFGPGTRLTVT.

The V call is TRBV6-5, the J call TRBJ2-7, with TRBD1 identical over 7 bases. From germline, CDR1 is MNHEY and CDR2 SVGAGI. The junction had 12 bases not matched to a gene; V was cut back by 5 bases and J by 5 bases. CDR3 length: 15 residues. CDR3 nucleotides: TGTGCCAGCAGTCGCACTGGGACAGCCGCAGACGAGCAGTACTTC. Encoded protein: CASSRTGTAADEQYF.

The chain combines TRBV7-9 with TRBJ1-2; 9 positions agree with TRBD1. V trimming: 6 bases; J trimming: 8 bases; junction bases outside the gene matches: 10. The CDR3 extends over 14 amino acids. CDR1 is SEHNR and CDR2 is FQNEAQ in the germline V gene (reference sequence). CDR3 coding DNA: TGTGCCAGCAGTTCAGATGACAGGGGGGGAGGCTACACCTTC. It yields the protein CASSSDDRGGGYTF. Drawing the rest from reference TRBV7-9 and TRBJ1-2, the complete variable domain is DTGVSQNPRHKITKRGQNVTFRCDPISEHNRLYWYRQTLGQGPEFLTYFQNEAQLEKSRLLSDRFSAERPKGSFSTLEIQRTEQGDSAMYLCASSSDDRGGGYTFGSGTRLTVV.

V and J are TRBV10-3 and TRBJ2-5; D is perhaps TRBD2 (6 bases). The CDR3 consists of 13 residues. The germline CDR1 and CDR2 sequences are ENHRY and SYGVKD. V was shortened by 7 bases and J by 4 bases, with 13 bases between the two germline ends. The CDR3 is CAITGGLGETQYF. CDR3 coding DNA: TGTGCCATCACCGGGGGTTTGGGAGAGACCCAGTACTTC.

The chain couples TRBV4-2 to TRBJ2-1, with TRBD2 matching 10 bases. This CDR3 spans 15 amino acids. J lost 7 bases, V lost 1 base, and 4 bases had no gene match. Germline lookup yields CDR1 LGHNA and CDR2 YNFKEQ. DNA of the CDR3: TGTGCCAGCAGCCAAGGACTAGCGGGTAATAATGAGCAGTTCTTC. Amino acid sequence: CASSQGLAGNNEQFF.

This clone was recorded once. The chain recombines TRBV6-1 with TRBJ1-2, with a weak D call TRBD1 (5 bases). Trimming removed 3 bases from V and 2 bases from J, with 10 bases in between. CDR1 MNHNS and CDR2 SASEGT come from the germline V gene. The CDR3 covers 14 residues. The chain's CDR3 is CASSDLPGNYGYTF. The CDR3, as DNA: TGTGCCAGCAGTGATCTCCCAGGGAACTATGGCTACACCTTC.

The rearrangement uses TRBV29-1 and TRBJ2-1; the match to TRBD2 covers 7 bases. The CDR3 spans 12 residues. The germline V gene encodes CDR1 SQVTM and CDR2 ANQGSEA. Trimming at V came to 2 bases and at J to 12 bases, leaving 7 bases not matched to a gene. CDR3 amino acids: CSVESGAGLQFF. The CDR3 DNA follows: TGCAGCGTTGAATCGGGAGCGGGGTTGCAGTTCTTC.

The gene calls are TRBV2 and TRBJ2-2; tentative D call: TRBD2 (7 bases). Germline V gene data show CDR1 as SNHLY and CDR2 as FYNNEI. The CDR3 is 15 amino acids. Trimming took 6 bases from V and 2 from J, leaving 13 bases between them. The CDR3 nucleotides are TGTGCCAGCAGCAAGGGGGGGCGCAACACCGGGGAGCTGTTTTTT. Its translation: CASSKGGRNTGELFF.